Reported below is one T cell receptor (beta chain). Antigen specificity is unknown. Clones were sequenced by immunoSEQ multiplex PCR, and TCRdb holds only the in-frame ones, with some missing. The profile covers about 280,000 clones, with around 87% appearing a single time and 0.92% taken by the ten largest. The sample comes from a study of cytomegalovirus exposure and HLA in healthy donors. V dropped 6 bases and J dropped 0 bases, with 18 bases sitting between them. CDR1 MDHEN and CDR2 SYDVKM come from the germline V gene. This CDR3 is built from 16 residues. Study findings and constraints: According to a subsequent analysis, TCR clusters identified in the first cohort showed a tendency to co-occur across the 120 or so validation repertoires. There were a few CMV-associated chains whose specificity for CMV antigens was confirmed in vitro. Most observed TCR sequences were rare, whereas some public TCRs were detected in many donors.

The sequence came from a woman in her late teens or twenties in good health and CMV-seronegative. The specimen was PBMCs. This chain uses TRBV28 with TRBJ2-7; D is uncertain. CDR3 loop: CASRTHAGESSYEQYF. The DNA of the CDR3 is TGTGCCAGCAGAACCCACGCCGGTGAGAGCTCCTACGAGCAGTACTTC.